Below are 15 T cell receptor beta chains sequenced from a single sample in a study of T-cell reconstitution after alpha-beta-depleted transplantation in children. The authors prepared the TCRbeta library with unique molecular identifiers. From the PCR reads, TCRdb called clonotypes with MiXCR, one entry per CDR3 protein. This sample yields over 90,000 distinct CDR3 sequences, of which 7% to 8% are seen a single time; about a sixth belongs to the top ten. Source: PBMCs, taken before TCRalphabeta/CD19-depleted stem cell transplant. The source of these receptors is a boy between 2 and 10 years old with acute lymphoblastic leukemia, due to receive a stem cell transplant.

V gene TRBV10-2 combines with J gene TRBJ1-2; perhaps TRBD1 as D (5 bases). V was cut by 0 bases and J by 6 bases, with 11 bases left in between. The CDR3 consists of 14 residues. Germline V lookup: CDR1 WSHSY, CDR2 SAAADI. CDR3 sequence: CASSESATVDGYTF. For the CDR3, the DNA is TGCGCCAGCAGTGAGTCAGCGACAGTAGATGGCTACACCTTC.

This chain uses TRBV9 with TRBJ2-1; 9 bases line up with TRBD1. Germline lookup yields CDR1 SGDLS and CDR2 YYNGEE. This CDR3 region has 14 residues. V lost 4 bases to trimming and J lost 9 bases; unmatched junction nucleotides: 8. The CDR3 is CASSPGDRVGEQFF. CDR3 nucleotides: TGTGCCAGCAGCCCGGGGGACAGGGTAGGTGAGCAGTTCTTC.

V and J are TRBV4-3 and TRBJ2-4; a weak D match, TRBD2 (6 bases). This CDR3 is 19 amino acids long. Germline-derived CDR1 and CDR2 are LGHNA and YSLEER. The V gene lost 0 bases and the J gene lost 2 bases, with 20 bases spanning the gap. Here the CDR3 DNA reads TGCGCCAGCAGCCAAGATAGAGGGGCGGGGCAAGAGTCCAAAAACATTCAGTACTTC. Translation: CASSQDRGAGQESKNIQYF.

The table lists this clonotype with a few counts. The gene calls are TRBV6-1 and TRBJ2-1, with a possible D match to TRBD1 (5 bases). The germline gives CDR1 MNHNS, CDR2 SASEGT. This CDR3 comprises 13 residues. V lost 6 bases and J 8 bases, leaving 14 bases between the germline ends. CDR3 amino acids: CASRRTIKDEQFF. The CDR3, as DNA: TGTGCCAGCAGGAGGACAATAAAGGATGAGCAGTTCTTC.

This clonotype was detected many times. This chain joins TRBV7-2 and TRBJ1-6; D remains unclear. The CDR3 spans 16 residues. In germline, CDR1 is SGHTA, CDR2 FQGNSA. V was shortened by 3 bases and J by 0 bases, with 9 bases between the two germline ends. The CDR3 here is CASSLTSSSYNSPLHF. The CDR3 region has the DNA TGTGCCAGCAGCTTGACGAGTAGCTCCTATAATTCACCCCTCCACTTT.

At least ten counts were recorded for this clonotype. The chain has TRBV9 and TRBJ1-4; 7 positions match TRBD1. V trimming: 4 bases; J trimming: 8 bases; junction bases outside the gene matches: 14. Germline values: CDR1 SGDLS, CDR2 YYNGEE. The CDR3 runs 16 residues. The CDR3 sequence is CASSSLDRDSREKLFF. The CDR3, as DNA: TGTGCCAGCAGCTCTCTAGACCGGGACAGCAGGGAAAAACTGTTTTTT.

CDR3 nucleotides: TGTGCCAGTACCAAGGGGGGGACAGCTGCCAACAATGAGCAGTTCTTC. This gives the protein CASTKGGTAANNEQFF. The rearrangement links TRBV19 to TRBJ2-1; perhaps D is TRBD1 or TRBD2 (7 bases each). V was pared by 7 bases and J by 5 bases, with 21 bases between. This CDR3 contains 16 residues. The germline V gene has CDR1 LNHDA and CDR2 SQIVND (reference sequence).

In its sample, this clonotype was seen many times. The genes are TRBV7-2 and TRBJ2-5; D uncertain. Trimming pared 1 base from V and 5 bases from J, leaving 8 bases between. The germline V gene encodes CDR1 SGHTA and CDR2 FQGNSA. This CDR3 has 13 amino acids. DNA for the CDR3: TGTGCCAGCAGCTTAGGGGCTAGGGAGACCCAGTACTTC. This encodes CASSLGARETQYF.

This chain links TRBV4-2 with TRBJ2-3; 8 nucleotides agree with TRBD1. Germline V lookup: CDR1 LGHNA, CDR2 YNFKEQ. The trim removed 2 bases at V and 4 bases at J, leaving 5 bases unmatched. The CDR3 loop spans 15 amino acids. The CDR3 spells CASSQTQGAADTQYF. The CDR3 DNA reads TGTGCCAGCAGCCAAACCCAGGGGGCCGCAGATACGCAGTATTTT.

The chain couples TRBV20-1 to TRBJ1-2; D is unresolved. V was pared by 1 base and J by 8 bases, with 20 bases between. Germline V gene data show CDR1 as DFQATT and CDR2 as SNEGSKA (reference sequence). The CDR3 extends over 15 amino acids. CDR3: CSARAPGWVPSGYTF. The CDR3 nucleotides are TGCAGTGCTAGAGCCCCAGGTTGGGTCCCTAGCGGCTACACCTTC.

This clonotype was recorded at least ten times. The V and J genes are TRBV12-3 or TRBV12-4 and TRBJ1-2, with 7 bases aligning to TRBD1. There are 13 residues in the CDR3. The V gene end was trimmed by 5 bases and the J gene end by 4 bases; junction bases not matched to a gene: 4. The DNA for the CDR3 is TGTGCCAGCAGTCACAGGGGAGGCTATGGCTACACCTTC. Translation: CASSHRGGYGYTF.

This clonotype has more than one count but fewer than ten. V gene TRBV5-1 combines with J gene TRBJ2-1, with D perhaps TRBD1 (6 bases). The CDR3 consists of 16 residues. V lost 0 bases and J lost 5, with 15 bases in between. Germline CDR1 is SGHRS and CDR2 is YFSETQ. In nucleotides, the CDR3 is TGCGCCAGCAGCTTGGGAGGGGGTTTATCGAACAATGAGCAGTTCTTC. Translated, it gives CASSLGGGLSNNEQFF.

This clonotype came up a few times. This chain links TRBV18 with TRBJ2-1, with D hard to call. Trimming took off 1 base at V and 0 bases at J, with 7 bases between the two ends. Germline CDR1 KGHSH, CDR2 LQKENI. This CDR3 is built from 15 residues. Here the CDR3 DNA reads TGTGCCAGCTCACCACGACATCTCTCCTACAATGAGCAGTTCTTC. The encoded protein is CASSPRHLSYNEQFF.

The table lists this clonotype with many counts. The V gene is TRBV12-3 or TRBV12-4, the J gene TRBJ2-2; D perhaps matches TRBD2 (5 bases). V lost 5 bases and J 4 bases, leaving 17 bases between the germline ends. The CDR3 consists of 16 residues. The CDR3 here is CASSHPDFPTTGELFF. CDR3 DNA sequence: TGTGCCAGCAGTCACCCGGACTTCCCTACCACCGGGGAGCTGTTTTTT.

The genes are TRBV20-1 and TRBJ2-7, with 7 bases matching TRBD1. This CDR3 has 15 residues. V lost 1 base and J lost 2; bases outside the gene matches: 8. Germline V lookup: CDR1 DFQATT, CDR2 SNEGSKA (reference sequence). The DNA of the CDR3 is TGCAGTGCTAGAGGGGTGGGCCAGGGGGCCTACGAGCAGTACTTC. This codes for CSARGVGQGAYEQYF.